Sequencing of this T cell receptor (beta chain) was carried out in a study of STAT5B mutations in CD4+ large granular lymphocyte leukemia. This table comes from immunoSEQ multiplex PCR, and its TCRdb copy is limited to in-frame clones, with some not included. The table has 25,000 to 35,000 clones, about 71% seen once. The CDR3 has 15 residues. Per germline, CDR1 SNHLY and CDR2 FYNNEI. Trimming cost V 7 bases and J 0 bases; bases outside gene matches: 9. This clone has only a few counts. Sample: CD4+ T cells from blood buffy coats. The chain uses TRBV2 and TRBJ2-7, with 7 bases that match TRBD2. The TCR was taken from a human donor in good health. The CDR3 nucleotides are TGTGCCAGCAAGTCCGGGACTACCAGCTCCTACGAGCAGTACTTC. Its translation is CASKSGTTSSYEQYF.